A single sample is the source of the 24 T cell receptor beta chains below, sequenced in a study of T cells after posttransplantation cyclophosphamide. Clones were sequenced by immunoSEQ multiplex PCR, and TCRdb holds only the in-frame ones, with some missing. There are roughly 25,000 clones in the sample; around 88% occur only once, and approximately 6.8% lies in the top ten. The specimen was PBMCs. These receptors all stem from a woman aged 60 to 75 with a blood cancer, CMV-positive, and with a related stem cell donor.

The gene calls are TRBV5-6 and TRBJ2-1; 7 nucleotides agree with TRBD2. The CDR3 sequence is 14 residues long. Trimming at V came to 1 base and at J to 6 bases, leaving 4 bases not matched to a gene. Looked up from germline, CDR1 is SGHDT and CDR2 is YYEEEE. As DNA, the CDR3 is TGTGCCAGCAGCTTGCCGGGAGGCGGCAATGAGCAGTTCTTC. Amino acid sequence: CASSLPGGGNEQFF. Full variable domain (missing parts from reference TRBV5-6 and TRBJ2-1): DAGVTQSPTHLIKTRGQQVTLRCSPKSGHDTVSWYQQALGQGPQFIFQYYEEEERQRGNFPDRFSGHQFPNYSSELNVNALLLGDSALYLCASSLPGGGNEQFFGPGTRLTVL.

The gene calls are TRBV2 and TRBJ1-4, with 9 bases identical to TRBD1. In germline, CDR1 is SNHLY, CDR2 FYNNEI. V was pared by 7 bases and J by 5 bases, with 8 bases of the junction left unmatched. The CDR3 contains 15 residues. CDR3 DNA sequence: TGTGCCAGCACCCATTACAGGGGGCAGAATGAAAAACTGTTTTTT. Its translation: CASTHYRGQNEKLFF.

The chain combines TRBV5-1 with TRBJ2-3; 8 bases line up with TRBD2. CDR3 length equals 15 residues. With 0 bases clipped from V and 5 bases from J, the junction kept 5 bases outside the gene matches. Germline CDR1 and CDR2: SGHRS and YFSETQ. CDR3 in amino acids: CASSLAGGPGDTQYF. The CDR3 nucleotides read TGCGCCAGCAGCTTGGCGGGAGGGCCCGGAGATACGCAGTATTTT.

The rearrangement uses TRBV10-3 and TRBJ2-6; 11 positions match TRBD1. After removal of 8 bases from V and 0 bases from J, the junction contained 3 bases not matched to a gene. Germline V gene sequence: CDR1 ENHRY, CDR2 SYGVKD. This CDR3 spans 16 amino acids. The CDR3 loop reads CAIGGTGGSGANVLTF. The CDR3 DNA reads TGTGCCATCGGGGGGACAGGGGGCTCTGGGGCCAACGTCCTGACTTTC.

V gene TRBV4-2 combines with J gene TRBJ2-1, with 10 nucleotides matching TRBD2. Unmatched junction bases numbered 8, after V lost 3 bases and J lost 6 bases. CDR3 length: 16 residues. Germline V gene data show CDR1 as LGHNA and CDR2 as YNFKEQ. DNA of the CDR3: TGTGCCAGCAGCCAGGGCCCCGGGACTAGCGCCAATGAGCAGTTCTTC. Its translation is CASSQGPGTSANEQFF.

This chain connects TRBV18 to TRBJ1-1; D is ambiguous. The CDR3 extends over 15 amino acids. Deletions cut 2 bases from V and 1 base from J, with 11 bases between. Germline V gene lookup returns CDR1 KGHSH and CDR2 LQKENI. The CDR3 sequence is CASSPSLVWNTEAFF. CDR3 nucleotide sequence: TGTGCCAGCTCACCATCCCTAGTATGGAACACTGAAGCTTTCTTT.

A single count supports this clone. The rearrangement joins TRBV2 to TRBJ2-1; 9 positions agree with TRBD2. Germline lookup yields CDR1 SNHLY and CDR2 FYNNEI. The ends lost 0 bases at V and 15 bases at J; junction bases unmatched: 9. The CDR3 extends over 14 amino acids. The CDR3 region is CASSEALPAGGTFF. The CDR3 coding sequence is TGTGCCAGCAGTGAAGCGCTCCCTGCGGGAGGGACGTTCTTC.

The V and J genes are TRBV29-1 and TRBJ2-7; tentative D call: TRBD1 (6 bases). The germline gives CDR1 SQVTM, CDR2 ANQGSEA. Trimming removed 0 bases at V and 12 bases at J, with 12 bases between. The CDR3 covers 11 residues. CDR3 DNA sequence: TGCAGCGTTGAAGATCCCAGGGGAACGTACTTC. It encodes CSVEDPRGTYF.

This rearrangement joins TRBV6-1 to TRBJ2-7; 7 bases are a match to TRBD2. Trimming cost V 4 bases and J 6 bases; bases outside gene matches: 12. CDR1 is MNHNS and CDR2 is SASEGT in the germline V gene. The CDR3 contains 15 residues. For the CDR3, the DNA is TGTGCCAGCAGTGGACTTGGACTAGACCCTGGCGAGCAGTACTTC. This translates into CASSGLGLDPGEQYF.

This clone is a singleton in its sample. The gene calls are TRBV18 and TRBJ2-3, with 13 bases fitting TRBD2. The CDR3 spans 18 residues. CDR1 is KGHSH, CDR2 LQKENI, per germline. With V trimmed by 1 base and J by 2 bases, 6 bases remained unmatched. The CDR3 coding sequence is TGTGCCAGCTCACCACGGACTAGCGGGAGACGGGTCACAGATACGCAGTATTTT. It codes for CASSPRTSGRRVTDTQYF.

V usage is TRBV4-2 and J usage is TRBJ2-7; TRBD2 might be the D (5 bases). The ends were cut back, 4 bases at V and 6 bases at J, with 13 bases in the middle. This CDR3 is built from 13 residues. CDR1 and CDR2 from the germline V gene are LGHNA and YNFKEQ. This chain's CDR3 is CASSPGYSGEQYF. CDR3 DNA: TGTGCCAGCAGCCCGGGGTATTCCGGCGAGCAGTACTTC.

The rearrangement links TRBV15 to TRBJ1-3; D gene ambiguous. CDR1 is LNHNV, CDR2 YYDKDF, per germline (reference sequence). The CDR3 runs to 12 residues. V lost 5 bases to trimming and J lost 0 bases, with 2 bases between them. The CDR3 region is CATSLSGNTIYF. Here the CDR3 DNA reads TGTGCCACCAGCCTCTCTGGAAACACCATATATTTT.

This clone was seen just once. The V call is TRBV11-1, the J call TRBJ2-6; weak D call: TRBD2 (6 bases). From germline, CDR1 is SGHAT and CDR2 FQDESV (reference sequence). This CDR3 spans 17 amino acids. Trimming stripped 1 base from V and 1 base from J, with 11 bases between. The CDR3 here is CASSLDLAGSGANVLTF. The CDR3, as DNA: TGTGCCAGCAGCTTAGACCTGGCGGGATCTGGGGCCAACGTCCTGACTTTC.

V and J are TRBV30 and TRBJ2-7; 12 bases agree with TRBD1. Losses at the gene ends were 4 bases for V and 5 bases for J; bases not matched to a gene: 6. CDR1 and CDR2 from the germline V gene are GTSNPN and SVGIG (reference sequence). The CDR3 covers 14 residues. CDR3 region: CAWTQGQGANEQYF. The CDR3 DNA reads TGTGCCTGGACCCAGGGACAGGGGGCGAACGAGCAGTACTTC.

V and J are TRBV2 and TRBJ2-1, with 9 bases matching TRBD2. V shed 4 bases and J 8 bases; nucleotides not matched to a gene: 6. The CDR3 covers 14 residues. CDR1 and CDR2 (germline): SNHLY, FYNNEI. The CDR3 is CASSVLAGLYEQFF. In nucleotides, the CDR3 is TGTGCCAGCAGTGTGCTAGCGGGACTCTATGAGCAGTTCTTC.

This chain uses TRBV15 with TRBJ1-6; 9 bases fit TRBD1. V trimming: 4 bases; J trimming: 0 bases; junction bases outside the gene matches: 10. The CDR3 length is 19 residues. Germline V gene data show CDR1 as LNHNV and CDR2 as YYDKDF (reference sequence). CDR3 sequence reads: CATSTMGQGFSSYNSPLHF. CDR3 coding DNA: TGTGCCACCAGCACCATGGGACAGGGATTTAGCTCCTATAATTCACCCCTCCACTTT.

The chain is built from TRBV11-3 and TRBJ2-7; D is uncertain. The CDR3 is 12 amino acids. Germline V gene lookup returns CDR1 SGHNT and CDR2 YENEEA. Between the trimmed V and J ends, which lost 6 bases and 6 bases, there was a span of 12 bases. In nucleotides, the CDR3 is TGTGCCAGCAGTTCTTCTCCTCTCGAGCAGTACTTC. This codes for CASSSSPLEQYF.

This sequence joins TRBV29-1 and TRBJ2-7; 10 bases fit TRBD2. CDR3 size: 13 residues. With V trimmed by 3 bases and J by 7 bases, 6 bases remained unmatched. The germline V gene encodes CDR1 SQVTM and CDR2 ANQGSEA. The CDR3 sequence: CSVEASGREEQYF. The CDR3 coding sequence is TGCAGCGTTGAGGCGAGCGGGAGGGAGGAGCAGTACTTC.

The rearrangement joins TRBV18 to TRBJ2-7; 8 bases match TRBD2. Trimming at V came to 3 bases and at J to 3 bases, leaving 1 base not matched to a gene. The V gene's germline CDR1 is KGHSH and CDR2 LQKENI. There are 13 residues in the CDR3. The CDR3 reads CASSPGLDYEQYF. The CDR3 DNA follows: TGTGCCAGCTCACCGGGACTAGACTACGAGCAGTACTTC.

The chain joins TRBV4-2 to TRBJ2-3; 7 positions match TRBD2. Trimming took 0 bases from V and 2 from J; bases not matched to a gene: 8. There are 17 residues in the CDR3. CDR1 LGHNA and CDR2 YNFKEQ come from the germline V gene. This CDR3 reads CASSQDPPSGFTDTQYF. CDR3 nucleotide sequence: TGTGCCAGCAGCCAAGATCCTCCTAGCGGATTCACAGATACGCAGTATTTT.

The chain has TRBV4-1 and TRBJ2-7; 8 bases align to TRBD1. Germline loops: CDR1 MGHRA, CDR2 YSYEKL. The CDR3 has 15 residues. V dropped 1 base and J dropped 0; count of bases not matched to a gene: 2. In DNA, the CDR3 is TGCGCCAGCAGCCAAGGGACAGGGATCTCCTACGAGCAGTACTTC. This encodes CASSQGTGISYEQYF.

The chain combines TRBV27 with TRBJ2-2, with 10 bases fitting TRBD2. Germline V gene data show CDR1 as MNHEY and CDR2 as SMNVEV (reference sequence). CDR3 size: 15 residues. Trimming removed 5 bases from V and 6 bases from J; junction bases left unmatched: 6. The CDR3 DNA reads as TGTGCCAGCAGTCCCAGCGGGAGGGGCGCCGGGGAGCTGTTTTTT. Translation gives CASSPSGRGAGELFF.

For the CDR3, the DNA is TGTGCCAGCAGGACGGGACAGTACTACAATGAGCAGTTCTTC. Protein: CASRTGQYYNEQFF. J is TRBJ2-1 and V is TRBV27; 7 bases line up with TRBD1. V lost 6 bases and J lost 3; bases outside the gene matches: 5. Germline V gene data show CDR1 as MNHEY and CDR2 as SMNVEV (reference sequence). The CDR3 runs to 14 residues.

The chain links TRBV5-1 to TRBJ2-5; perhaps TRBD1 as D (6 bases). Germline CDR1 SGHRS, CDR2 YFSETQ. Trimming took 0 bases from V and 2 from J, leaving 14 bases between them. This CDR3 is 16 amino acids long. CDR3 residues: CASSLGFSRGQETQYF. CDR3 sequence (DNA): TGCGCCAGCAGCTTGGGTTTCTCCAGGGGACAAGAGACCCAGTACTTC.